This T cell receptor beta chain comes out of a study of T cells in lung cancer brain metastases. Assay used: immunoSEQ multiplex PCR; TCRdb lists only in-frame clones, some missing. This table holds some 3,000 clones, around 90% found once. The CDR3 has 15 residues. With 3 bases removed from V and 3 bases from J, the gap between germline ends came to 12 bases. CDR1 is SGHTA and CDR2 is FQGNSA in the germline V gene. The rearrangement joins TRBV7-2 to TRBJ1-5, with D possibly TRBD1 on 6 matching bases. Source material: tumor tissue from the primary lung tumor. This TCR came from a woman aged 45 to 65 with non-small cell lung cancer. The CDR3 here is CASSFSQGLNQPQHF. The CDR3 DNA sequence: TGTGCCAGCAGCTTTTCACAGGGCCTCAATCAGCCCCAGCATTTT.